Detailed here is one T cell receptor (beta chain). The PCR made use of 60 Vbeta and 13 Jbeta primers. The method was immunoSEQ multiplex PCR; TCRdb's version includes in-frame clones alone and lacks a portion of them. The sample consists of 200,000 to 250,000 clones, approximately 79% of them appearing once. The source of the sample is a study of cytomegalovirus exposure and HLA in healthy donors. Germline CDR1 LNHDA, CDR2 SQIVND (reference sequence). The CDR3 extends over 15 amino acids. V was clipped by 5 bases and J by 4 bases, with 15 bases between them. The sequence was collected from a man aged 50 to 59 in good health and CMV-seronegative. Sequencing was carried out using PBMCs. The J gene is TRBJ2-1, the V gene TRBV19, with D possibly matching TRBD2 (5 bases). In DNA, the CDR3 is TGTGCCAGTAGTGTCGCGGAGGTTGGGTACAATGAGCAGTTCTTC. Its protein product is CASSVAEVGYNEQFF.